These 28 T cell receptor beta chains share one sample of origin, sequenced in a study of cytomegalovirus exposure and HLA in healthy donors (dated by TCRdb to 2015 to 2018). Libraries were made using the immunoSEQ multiplex PCR assay. The multiplex PCR relied on a mix of 60 forward primers for TCR Vbeta segments and 13 reverse primers for TCR Jbeta segments. Entries here come from immuneACCESS through TCRdb and include only in-frame sequences with V and J called. Some clones fail to appear in such tables; in the studies checked, an unresolved V gene covers under half of the shortfall, and the cause of the remainder is unknown. Present in this sample are approximately 180,000 clones, about 90% of which were seen just once. The top ten hold 0.2% to 0.3% of the sample. Sequencing was performed on PBMCs. Receptors were obtained from a girl less than two years old in good health and CMV-seronegative.

The chain recombines TRBV7-2 with TRBJ2-3; 9 bases agree with TRBD1. V shed 7 bases, J shed 1 base, and the junction held 3 bases outside the gene matches. Germline CDR1 is SGHTA and CDR2 is FQGNSA. This CDR3 comprises 14 residues. DNA of the CDR3: TGTGCCAGCACCCGGACAGGGGGCACAGATACGCAGTATTTT. Its translation: CASTRTGGTDTQYF.

The chain links TRBV11-2 to TRBJ2-7, with D possibly TRBD1 on 6 matching bases. This CDR3 has 14 residues. The V end was cut by 5 bases, the J end by 2 bases, with 13 bases between. Germline-derived CDR1 and CDR2 are SGHAT and FQNNGV. CDR3 amino acids: CASSKQGLTYEQYF. CDR3 coding DNA: TGTGCCAGCAGCAAACAGGGATTGACCTACGAGCAGTACTTC.

Remarks on this clone: It is likely a read error, because the conserved phenylalanine at the end of the CDR3 is missing. V usage is TRBV30 and J usage is TRBJ2-7; possible D gene TRBD1, 7 bases. The CDR3 runs to 17 residues. Trimming removed 4 bases at V and 3 bases at J, with 25 bases between. Per germline, CDR1 GTSNPN and CDR2 SVGIG (reference sequence). The chain's CDR3 is CAWTLQQGSGRLYEQYL. The CDR3 nucleotides read TGTGCCTGGACCCTACAACAGGGGAGTGGGAGGCTCTACGAGCAGTACCTC.

V gene TRBV5-1 combines with J gene TRBJ1-2; D not resolved. Deletions cut 1 base from V and 9 bases from J, with 25 bases between. CDR1 and CDR2 (germline): SGHRS, YFSETQ. The CDR3 loop spans 17 amino acids. CDR3 sequence (DNA): TGCGCCAGCAGCTTGTCCAACCTCTGGATGTGGGCCGGGAGCTACACCTTC. Translating it yields CASSLSNLWMWAGSYTF. The full variable domain, with the rest looked up from reference TRBV5-1 and TRBJ1-2, is KAGVTQTPRYLIKTRGQQVTLSCSPISGHRSVSWYQQTPGQGLQFLFEYFSETQRNKGNFPGRFSGRQFSNSRSEMNVSTLELGDSALYLCASSLSNLWMWAGSYTFGSGTRLTVV.

The V and J genes are TRBV5-1 and TRBJ1-5, with D unresolved. Germline CDR1 SGHRS, CDR2 YFSETQ. This CDR3 region has 15 residues. V shed 0 bases and J shed 6 bases, with 13 bases lying between them. CDR3 coding DNA: TGCGCCAGCAGCTTGGACAGACTCGAGGGTCAGCCCCAGCATTTT. Translated, it gives CASSLDRLEGQPQHF.

V gene TRBV19 combines with J gene TRBJ2-1, with 8 bases identical to TRBD1. This CDR3 is 16 amino acids long. J gave up 1 base and V 5 bases, and 7 bases lay outside the gene matches. Germline values: CDR1 LNHDA, CDR2 SQIVND (reference sequence). The CDR3 sequence: CASSRTRGRSYNEQFF. The CDR3 coding sequence is TGTGCCAGTAGTCGAACCAGGGGGCGTTCCTACAATGAGCAGTTCTTC.

The V and J genes are TRBV28 and TRBJ2-3; TRBD2 aligns across 8 bases. V lost 6 bases, J lost 1 base, and 9 bases stayed unmatched. The length of the CDR3 is 16 residues. Germline V gene data show CDR1 as MDHEN and CDR2 as SYDVKM. The CDR3 loop reads CASSPPSGPRTDTQYF. The CDR3 bases are TGTGCCAGCAGCCCTCCTAGCGGGCCCCGCACAGATACGCAGTATTTT.

The chain couples TRBV5-1 to TRBJ2-1; 8 nucleotides line up with TRBD2. The V gene's germline CDR1 is SGHRS and CDR2 YFSETQ. CDR3 length equals 14 residues. The V and J ends lost 4 bases and 15 bases, in that order; junction bases with no gene match: 15. In DNA, the CDR3 is TGCGCCAGCAGCCTAGACAGACCCGGGACTAGGCCGTTCTTC. Its protein product is CASSLDRPGTRPFF. Drawing the rest from reference TRBV5-1 and TRBJ2-1, the complete variable domain is KAGVTQTPRYLIKTRGQQVTLSCSPISGHRSVSWYQQTPGQGLQFLFEYFSETQRNKGNFPGRFSGRQFSNSRSEMNVSTLELGDSALYLCASSLDRPGTRPFFGPGTRLTVL.

The chain carries TRBV9 and TRBJ1-4, with 9 bases fitting TRBD1. In germline, CDR1 is SGDLS, CDR2 YYNGEE. V gave up 0 bases and J gave up 6 bases; unmatched junction bases: 6. CDR3 length: 16 amino acids. For the CDR3, the DNA is TGTGCCAGCAGCGTAGACCCGGGACAGGGTGATGAAAAACTGTTTTTT. It is translated as CASSVDPGQGDEKLFF.

The rearrangement links TRBV2 to TRBJ2-3, with TRBD2 matching 12 bases. The germline CDR1 and CDR2 sequences are SNHLY and FYNNEI. This CDR3 has 15 residues. The trim removed 5 bases at V and 3 bases at J, leaving 3 bases unmatched. The CDR3 DNA follows: TGTGCCAGCAGTAAGACTAGCGGGAGAACAGATACGCAGTATTTT. It codes for CASSKTSGRTDTQYF. The full variable domain, its missing parts supplied by reference TRBV2 and TRBJ2-3, is EPEVTQTPSHQVTQMGQEVILRCVPISNHLYFYWYRQILGQKVEFLVSFYNNEISEKSEIFDDQFSVERPDGSNFTLKIRSTKLEDSAMYFCASSKTSGRTDTQYFGPGTRLTVL.

The chain combines TRBV27 with TRBJ2-7; tentatively, D is TRBD2 (6 bases). V lost 4 bases and J lost 6, with 22 bases in between. CDR3 size: 16 residues. Germline V gene data show CDR1 as MNHEY and CDR2 as SMNVEV (reference sequence). CDR3 sequence (DNA): TGTGCCAGCAGTTCGAGTCTAGCGTACCCATCAGGCGAGCAGTACTTC. Encoded protein: CASSSSLAYPSGEQYF.

The chain is built from TRBV27 and TRBJ2-2, with 11 nucleotides matching TRBD2. CDR3 size: 18 residues. Germline trimming cut 2 bases from V and 8 bases from J; bases unmatched to any gene: 13. Germline assignment: CDR1 MNHEY and CDR2 SMNVEV (reference sequence). CDR3 sequence (DNA): TGTGCCAGCAGTTTAGTGGCTAGCGGGGGGCATGCTCCTGGGGAGCTGTTTTTT. Translation gives CASSLVASGGHAPGELFF.

The rearrangement links TRBV7-9 to TRBJ2-1; TRBD2 matches 8 bases. CDR3 length: 17 amino acids. Germline V CDR1 and CDR2: SEHNR, FQNEAQ (reference sequence). J was trimmed by 7 bases and V by 0 bases; bases with no gene match: 11. CDR3: CASSLAGPSGSGNEQFF. Here the CDR3 DNA reads TGTGCCAGCAGCTTAGCGGGACCCAGCGGGAGTGGTAATGAGCAGTTCTTC.

V usage is TRBV4-2 and J usage is TRBJ2-1; 8 bases align to TRBD2. Germline values: CDR1 LGHNA, CDR2 YNFKEQ. CDR3 length: 15 residues. After removal of 8 bases from V and 3 bases from J, the junction contained 9 bases not matched to a gene. The CDR3 spells CASGTGTSVYNEQFF. CDR3 nucleotides: TGTGCCAGCGGGACCGGGACTAGTGTCTACAATGAGCAGTTCTTC.

The chain is built from TRBV5-6 and TRBJ2-2, with 12 bases that match TRBD1. V was clipped by 0 bases and J by 8 bases; unmatched bases: 5. Per the germline V gene, CDR1 is SGHDT and CDR2 is YYEEEE. CDR3 length: 16 amino acids. The CDR3 coding sequence is TGTGCCAGCAGCTTGGGGGGACAGGGGGCTCTTGGGGAGCTGTTTTTT. As protein: CASSLGGQGALGELFF.

DNA for the CDR3: TGTGCCAGCAGCTTTTCCAGAAGAAACACCATATATTTT. Translation gives CASSFSRRNTIYF. The gene calls are TRBV7-9 and TRBJ1-3, with no clear D. The CDR3 consists of 13 residues. Germline-derived CDR1 and CDR2 are SEHNR and FQNEAQ (reference sequence). Trimming stripped 3 bases from V and 5 bases from J, with 8 bases between.

This clone was recorded only once. This chain connects TRBV5-4 to TRBJ1-1, with TRBD1 matching over 8 bases. CDR3 size: 15 residues. V trimming: 0 bases; J trimming: 8 bases; junction bases outside the gene matches: 9. CDR1 is SGHNT and CDR2 is YYREEE in the germline V gene (reference sequence). CDR3 bases: TGTGCCAGCAGCTTGGGAACAGGGGGAAAATCAGAAGCTTTCTTT. Translation gives CASSLGTGGKSEAFF.

This clone occurred a few times. The DNA for the CDR3 is TGTGCCCCGCCCCCGGGCGGGGGCTCTCCGCGTGAGCAGTACTTC. It codes for CAPPPGGGSPREQYF. This sequence joins TRBV14 and TRBJ2-7; D perhaps matches TRBD2 (7 bases). V was clipped by 11 bases and J by 7 bases, with 27 bases between them. This CDR3 comprises 15 residues. Germline loops: CDR1 SGHDN, CDR2 FVKESK.

The chain combines TRBV4-2 with TRBJ2-5; 11 positions match TRBD1. In germline, CDR1 is LGHNA, CDR2 YNFKEQ. Trimming at V came to 2 bases and at J to 4 bases, leaving 3 bases not matched to a gene. This CDR3 is built from 15 residues. CDR3: CASSQKGQGGETQYF. The CDR3 coding sequence is TGTGCCAGCAGCCAAAAGGGACAGGGGGGAGAGACCCAGTACTTC.

This clone came up a few times. The V gene is TRBV10-2, the J gene TRBJ2-5, with 9 positions matching TRBD2. Trimming took 8 bases from V and 7 from J; bases not matched to a gene: 5. The germline V gene has CDR1 WSHSY and CDR2 SAAADI. The CDR3 totals 12 residues. CDR3 nucleotide sequence: TGCGCCAGCGGACTAGCGCTCGGGACCCAGTACTTC. Its translation: CASGLALGTQYF.

The rearrangement joins TRBV5-6 to TRBJ2-7; TRBD2 might be the D (6 bases). The CDR3 totals 14 residues. V was cut by 0 bases and J by 1 base, with 8 bases left in between. The V gene's germline CDR1 is SGHDT and CDR2 YYEEEE. For the CDR3, the DNA is TGTGCCAGCAGCTTGGGAGGGAGGTCCTACGAGCAGTACTTC. This translates into CASSLGGRSYEQYF.

The CDR3 sequence is CASRQGNSYNEQFF. The DNA for the CDR3 is TGTGCCAGTAGACAGGGAAACTCCTACAATGAGCAGTTCTTC. The gene calls are TRBV19 and TRBJ2-1; D may be TRBD1 (6 bases). This CDR3 has 14 amino acids. Deletions cut 6 bases from V and 0 bases from J, with 9 bases between. Germline V gives CDR1 LNHDA, CDR2 SQIVND (reference sequence).

V gene TRBV19 combines with J gene TRBJ2-7, with 7 bases identical to TRBD1. V trimming: 3 bases; J trimming: 3 bases; junction bases outside the gene matches: 5. This CDR3 is 14 amino acids long. Germline V gene data show CDR1 as LNHDA and CDR2 as SQIVND (reference sequence). CDR3 protein: CASSMGTENYEQYF. CDR3 sequence (DNA): TGTGCCAGTAGTATGGGGACAGAAAACTACGAGCAGTACTTC. Full variable domain (rest looked up from reference TRBV19 and TRBJ2-7): DGGITQSPKYLFRKEGQNVTLSCEQNLNHDAMYWYRQDPGQGLRLIYYSQIVNDFQKGDIAEGYSVSREKKESFPLTVTSAQKNPTAFYLCASSMGTENYEQYFGPGTRLTVT.

V gene TRBV6-1 combines with J gene TRBJ1-5; 7 bases map to TRBD1. Per germline, CDR1 MNHNS and CDR2 SASEGT. J gave up 6 bases and V 6 bases, and 5 bases lay outside the gene matches. The CDR3 length is 13 residues. The CDR3 DNA follows: TGTGCCAGCAGCGCTGACAGGGCTCAGCCCCAGCATTTT. Translating it yields CASSADRAQPQHF.

In its sample, this clone was seen once. The J gene is TRBJ1-4, the V gene TRBV13, with 7 bases that match TRBD1. The germline V gene has CDR1 PRHDT and CDR2 FYEKMQ (reference sequence). Germline trimming cut 4 bases from V and 8 bases from J; bases unmatched to any gene: 7. The CDR3 contains 14 residues. CDR3 sequence reads: CASSSRRGLEKLFF. The CDR3 DNA reads TGTGCCAGCAGCTCCAGGAGGGGGCTCGAAAAACTGTTTTTT.

The chain uses TRBV30 and TRBJ1-5; 8 bases agree with TRBD1. Trimming took 2 bases from V and 8 from J; bases not matched to a gene: 11. This CDR3 has 15 residues. CDR1 and CDR2 from the germline V gene are GTSNPN and SVGIG (reference sequence). The CDR3 nucleotides are TGTGCCTGGAGTAGAAGGGCAGGGGGCGCTGAGCCCCAGCATTTT. It codes for CAWSRRAGGAEPQHF.

The chain is built from TRBV19 and TRBJ2-3; D gene uncertain. Germline V lookup: CDR1 LNHDA, CDR2 SQIVND (reference sequence). The CDR3 loop spans 13 amino acids. Trimming stripped 2 bases from V and 6 bases from J, with 9 bases between. The CDR3 bases are TGTGCCAGTAGTATAAGATATCGGGATACGCAGTATTTT. Its translation: CASSIRYRDTQYF.

V gene TRBV2 combines with J gene TRBJ1-5, with D perhaps matching TRBD1 (6 bases). The V end lost 8 bases, the J end lost 7 bases, and 12 bases lay between the germline ends. From germline, CDR1 is SNHLY and CDR2 FYNNEI. The CDR3 is 12 residues long. The CDR3 nucleotides are TGTGCCAGCCAGGGGCACGGGCAGCCCCAGCATTTT. Its protein is CASQGHGQPQHF.